These 21 T cell receptor beta chains originate from one sample sequenced in a study of Ad26.COV2.S vaccination and SARS-CoV-2 variants. Treatment denoted: about 20 received Ad26.COV2.S at low or high dose, single or two shots; 5 received placebo; per-sample allocation not given. Sampling was done on day 63 after the first vaccine or placebo injection. Assay used: immunoSEQ multiplex PCR; TCRdb lists only in-frame clones, some missing. The sample includes roughly 680,000 clones, 80% to 90% of them seen just once. The source material was peripheral blood, sampled in a trial of Ad26.COV2.S vaccine versus placebo. The receptors here all came from a person between 18 and 65 years old who received the Ad26.COV2.S COVID-19 vaccine or a placebo.

This rearrangement joins TRBV11-1 to TRBJ2-7; weak D call: TRBD1 (7 bases). This CDR3 has 14 residues. Germline V gives CDR1 SGHAT, CDR2 FQDESV (reference sequence). The ends were cut back, 2 bases at V and 4 bases at J, with 12 bases in the middle. CDR3 protein: CASSLSQGGYEQYF. CDR3 DNA: TGTGCCAGCAGCTTATCTCAGGGGGGATACGAGCAGTACTTC.

V gene TRBV19 combines with J gene TRBJ2-7, with 7 bases fitting TRBD2. The CDR3 is 16 amino acids. Germline CDR1 is LNHDA and CDR2 is SQIVND (reference sequence). Trimming at V came to 5 bases and at J to 4 bases, leaving 14 bases not matched to a gene. The CDR3 region has the DNA TGTGCCAGTAGTCCCCCCCCGGGCGGGGGACTATACGAGCAGTACTTC. Translated, it gives CASSPPPGGGLYEQYF. Using reference TRBV19 and TRBJ2-7 for the parts outside the CDR3, the full variable domain is DGGITQSPKYLFRKEGQNVTLSCEQNLNHDAMYWYRQDPGQGLRLIYYSQIVNDFQKGDIAEGYSVSREKKESFPLTVTSAQKNPTAFYLCASSPPPGGGLYEQYFGPGTRLTVT.

The chain combines TRBV7-8 with TRBJ1-1; D is ambiguous. Germline CDR1 is SGHVS and CDR2 is FQNEAQ. The CDR3 extends over 12 amino acids. The V end lost 5 bases, the J end lost 7 bases, and 11 bases lay between the germline ends. The CDR3 DNA follows: TGTGCCAGCAGCGATAGAGTATATGAAGCTTTCTTT. This translates into CASSDRVYEAFF.

This clone was detected once. CDR3 DNA sequence: TGTGCCAGCAGCCAAGGGGTGGGAGTGGGTTACAATGAGCAGTTCTTC. Translating gives CASSQGVGVGYNEQFF. J is TRBJ2-1 and V is TRBV14, with D perhaps matching TRBD2 (5 bases). The CDR3 sequence is 16 residues long. The V and J ends lost 1 base and 4 bases respectively, with 14 bases between them. The germline gives CDR1 SGHDN, CDR2 FVKESK.

Here the CDR3 reads CAWSTERTSGAYNEQFF. The CDR3 region has the DNA TGTGCCTGGAGTACCGAACGGACTAGCGGGGCCTACAATGAGCAGTTCTTC. V and J are TRBV30 and TRBJ2-1; 12 nucleotides align to TRBD2. Germline CDR1 reads GTSNPN; CDR2 reads SVGIG (reference sequence). CDR3 length: 17 residues. Germline trimming cut 2 bases from V and 2 bases from J; bases unmatched to any gene: 7.

V and J are TRBV6-1 and TRBJ2-7; D unclear. The CDR3 has 15 amino acids. Trimming stripped 0 bases from V and 3 bases from J, with 12 bases between. Germline CDR1 MNHNS, CDR2 SASEGT. The CDR3 spells CASSEAAENGYEQYF. In nucleotides, the CDR3 is TGTGCCAGCAGTGAAGCCGCGGAGAACGGCTACGAGCAGTACTTC.

This rearrangement joins TRBV18 to TRBJ1-1; D is ambiguous. The germline V gene encodes CDR1 KGHSH and CDR2 LQKENI. Trimming removed 1 base from V and 6 bases from J, with 6 bases in between. This CDR3 is 12 amino acids long. The CDR3 coding sequence is TGTGCCAGCTCACCACGAGGCTCTGAAGCTTTCTTT. Translating gives CASSPRGSEAFF.

This chain uses TRBV27 with TRBJ2-2, with 11 bases aligning to TRBD2. This CDR3 is 14 amino acids long. Per germline, CDR1 MNHEY and CDR2 SMNVEV (reference sequence). V lost 10 bases, J lost 5 bases, and 6 bases stayed unmatched. In DNA form, the CDR3 reads TGTGCCACCTTAGCGGGAGGGGGGACCGGGGAGCTGTTTTTT. Its translation: CATLAGGGTGELFF.

The chain has TRBV30 and TRBJ1-2; TRBD1 might be the D (5 bases). Germline-derived CDR1 and CDR2 are GTSNPN and SVGIG (reference sequence). This CDR3 has 12 residues. V was pared by 5 bases and J by 5 bases, with 12 bases between. Here the CDR3 DNA reads TGTGCCTGGGGGACCGCGAAATATGGCTACACCTTC. It encodes CAWGTAKYGYTF.

Notes on this clone: Distinct nucleotide sequences in the sample also encode this CDR3. V and J are TRBV5-1 and TRBJ1-5; 9 bases map to TRBD1. This CDR3 region has 14 residues. The germline gives CDR1 SGHRS, CDR2 YFSETQ. The V and J ends lost 4 bases and 7 bases, in that order; junction bases with no gene match: 6. CDR3 residues: CASSPGQGGQPQHF. The CDR3 DNA reads TGCGCCAGCAGCCCGGGACAGGGTGGGCAGCCCCAGCATTTT.

The chain has TRBV18 and TRBJ1-3; no definite D call. V was trimmed by 0 bases and J by 0 bases, leaving 9 bases between them. CDR3 size: 16 residues. Germline V gives CDR1 KGHSH, CDR2 LQKENI. The CDR3 DNA reads as TGTGCCAGCTCACCACCCGGGAAGAGCTCTGGAAACACCATATATTTT. As protein: CASSPPGKSSGNTIYF.

The chain uses TRBV11-2 and TRBJ2-1; either TRBD1 or TRBD2 may fit D (5 bases each). V was pared by 0 bases and J by 5 bases, with 17 bases between. CDR1 is SGHAT and CDR2 is FQNNGV in the germline V gene. CDR3 length equals 17 residues. CDR3 coding DNA: TGTGCCAGCAGCTTAGATAACGTGTGGGGACCAAACAATGAGCAGTTCTTC. Its protein product is CASSLDNVWGPNNEQFF. Drawing the rest from reference TRBV11-2 and TRBJ2-1, the complete variable domain is EAGVAQSPRYKIIEKRQSVAFWCNPISGHATLYWYQQILGQGPKLLIQFQNNGVVDDSQLPKDRFSAERLKGVDSTLKIQPAKLEDSAVYLCASSLDNVWGPNNEQFFGPGTRLTVL.

The chain couples TRBV15 to TRBJ2-3, with 13 bases aligning to TRBD2. This CDR3 contains 15 residues. Trimming removed 5 bases from V and 11 bases from J; junction bases left unmatched: 10. The germline gives CDR1 LNHNV, CDR2 YYDKDF (reference sequence). The CDR3 nucleotides are TGTGCCACCAGCTCCTGGACTAGCGGGAGTCAGGAGCAGTATTTT. This sequence encodes CATSSWTSGSQEQYF.

This chain connects TRBV15 to TRBJ2-1; a weak D match, TRBD2 (5 bases). This CDR3 contains 15 residues. Germline lookup yields CDR1 LNHNV and CDR2 YYDKDF (reference sequence). Trimming took 3 bases from V and 6 from J, leaving 15 bases between them. The CDR3, as DNA: TGTGCCACCAGCAGTGGCATTGCCGAGGGCAATGAGCAGTTCTTC. Translation gives CATSSGIAEGNEQFF.

The chain combines TRBV27 with TRBJ2-7; weak D call: TRBD1 (6 bases). V lost 7 bases and J lost 0, with 7 bases in between. The CDR3 runs 12 residues. In germline, CDR1 is MNHEY, CDR2 SMNVEV (reference sequence). The CDR3 sequence: CASKTGSYEQYF. The DNA for the CDR3 is TGTGCCAGCAAGACAGGCTCCTACGAGCAGTACTTC.

The V gene is TRBV7-6, the J gene TRBJ2-1; 13 bases match TRBD2. V shed 6 bases, J shed 5 bases, and the junction held 4 bases outside the gene matches. This CDR3 comprises 15 residues. Germline CDR1 SGHVS, CDR2 FNYEAQ. The chain's CDR3 is CASRTSGGPHNEQFF. The CDR3, as DNA: TGTGCCAGCAGGACTAGCGGGGGGCCGCACAATGAGCAGTTCTTC.

The J gene is TRBJ1-1, the V gene TRBV18; D not certain. Germline lookup yields CDR1 KGHSH and CDR2 LQKENI. CDR3 length: 16 residues. Trimming took off 2 bases at V and 1 base at J, with 14 bases between the two ends. The CDR3 region is CASSPVGGPKNTEAFF. CDR3 nucleotide sequence: TGTGCCAGCTCACCAGTCGGAGGCCCAAAGAACACTGAAGCTTTCTTT.

The gene calls are TRBV14 and TRBJ1-1; D uncertain. Deletions cut 1 base from V and 4 bases from J, with 13 bases between. The germline gives CDR1 SGHDN, CDR2 FVKESK. The CDR3 has 15 amino acids. For the CDR3, the DNA is TGTGCCAGCAGCCAAGGTCAACCAATGGGCACTGAAGCTTTCTTT. This codes for CASSQGQPMGTEAFF.

The chain links TRBV9 to TRBJ2-2; D perhaps matches TRBD2 (6 bases). The ends were cut back, 3 bases at V and 1 base at J, with 16 bases in the middle. The CDR3 runs 17 residues. CDR1 SGDLS and CDR2 YYNGEE come from the germline V gene. The CDR3 DNA is TGTGCCAGCAGCGAAAGCGGCGGGACGTGGAACACCGGGGAGCTGTTTTTT. This translates into CASSESGGTWNTGELFF.

The genes are TRBV5-6 and TRBJ2-6; D remains ambiguous. V was shortened by 1 base and J by 2 bases, with 1 base between the two germline ends. The germline V gene encodes CDR1 SGHDT and CDR2 YYEEEE. CDR3 length equals 13 residues. The DNA of the CDR3 is TGTGCCAGCAGCTTGACTGGGGCCAACGTCCTGACTTTC. This sequence encodes CASSLTGANVLTF. Using reference TRBV5-6 and TRBJ2-6 for the parts outside the CDR3, the full variable domain is DAGVTQSPTHLIKTRGQQVTLRCSPKSGHDTVSWYQQALGQGPQFIFQYYEEEERQRGNFPDRFSGHQFPNYSSELNVNALLLGDSALYLCASSLTGANVLTFGAGSRLTVL.

This chain joins TRBV5-8 and TRBJ1-2; possibly TRBD1 for D (6 bases). This CDR3 spans 15 amino acids. The germline V gene encodes CDR1 SGHTS and CDR2 YDEGEE. The V end was cut by 5 bases, the J end by 4 bases, with 18 bases between. CDR3: CASSSSGGPRYGYTF. The CDR3 bases are TGTGCCAGCAGTTCCAGCGGGGGGCCGCGCTATGGCTACACCTTC. Based on the CDR3 plus reference TRBV5-8 and TRBJ1-2, the full variable domain is EAGVTQSPTHLIKTRGQQATLRCSPISGHTSVYWYQQALGLGLQFLLWYDEGEERNRGNFPPRFSGRQFPNYSSELNVNALELEDSALYLCASSSSGGPRYGYTFGSGTRLTVV.